What follows describes a single T cell receptor beta chain. Its antigen is not yet known. Within one base of it there is no much larger clone, and no base qualities were kept. Using the deep immunoSEQ assay, TCR CDR3 regions were amplified from genomic DNA by multiplex PCR. For each cell subset, the extracted genomic DNA was distributed evenly across all wells of several immunoSEQ 96-well plates, and each plate served as one replicate. For sorted subsets, each replicate PCR was loaded with approximately 0.2 ug genomic DNA, equivalent to about 30,000 T cell genomes. Purified libraries were measured with a Qubit 3.0 fluorometer, size-checked on a Bioanalyzer 2100, and measured again with the KAPA Library Quantification kit. Every immunoSEQ 96-well plate was sequenced on a dedicated single-read 150-cycle Illumina NextSeq 550 flow cell. The study's own analysis went as follows. The immunoSEQ output contained only junctional sequences without quality scores, so filtering could not match that applied to full-length reads. Sequences were annotated with PyIR, a Python wrapper for IgBLAST v1.9, using IMGT germline references to assign V/J genes and CDR3. Reads were filtered out if the reads had weak V/J assignments (E-value above 1e-6), no CDR3, stop codons, out-of-frame junctions, or ambiguous translated residues. V3J clonotypes were defined by identical inferred V gene, J gene, and CDR3 amino acid sequence. The percentage overlap between two repertoires was calculated by dividing the number of shared unique clonotypes by the size of the smaller repertoire. RTK rarefaction, the Chao1 estimator, and Recon v2.1 estimates of unobserved clonotypes were used to assess repertoire richness. OLGA was used to compute generation probabilities for all TCRbeta clonotypes that the gDNA method yielded from a few donors. TCRdb mirrors the immuneACCESS table, restricted to in-frame sequences. Some clones are absent from its copies; in checked studies, under half trace to an unresolved V gene, and the reason for the others is unknown. V and J calls and clone size come straight from that table; D and trimming were deduced from the DNA. This sample has approximately 1.1 million clones in its table, and approximately 80% of those were observed once. The ten biggest clones cover 0.5% to 0.6% of the sample.

This entry belongs to a study of shared clonotypes between healthy human individuals (dated by TCRdb to about 2020). In the study overall: Three men and a couple of women, aged 18 to 49 years, made up the cohort. For each donor, CD4 naive and CD4 memory were each run on three plates, CD8 naive on two plates, and CD8 memory on one plate. Each donor's leukapheresis produced roughly between roughly 0.94 and 9.5 billion PBMCs. To increase sequencing depth and limit assay-specific biases, different laboratories used diverse techniques to prepare libraries and sequence TCR repertoires. The study deeply sequenced blood TCR repertoires of five healthy adults to estimate repertoire size and the extent of clonotype sharing between individuals. The research as a whole found: Rarefaction of sorted-subset datasets indicated incomplete sequencing despite the large sequencing depth. The genetic and exposure-history diversity represented was limited by the small number of donors. Clonotypes shared by all four sorted-subset donors showed higher generation probabilities than non-shared clonotypes. Approximately 4.8% of naive CD4, 3.5% of naive CD8, approximately 2% of memory CD4, and 0.4% of memory CD8 clonotypes were shared across several donors. Sampling was restricted to blood, and TCR repertoires in tissues likely differ from the TCR repertoires found in blood. Based on pairwise subsampling, the degree of clonotype sharing among donors was expected to be affected by sequencing depth. Naive subsets generally had larger estimated clonotype richness than memory subsets.

Healthy HIV-negative adults with no recently reported acute infections or vaccinations were included as donors. Every donor was a Caucasian adult residing in Nashville, Tennessee, USA. CD4+ T cells were enriched by magnetic negative selection; naive cells were then positively selected on CD45RA, and the negative fraction formed the memory subset. Blood was collected by leukapheresis, and PBMCs were isolated by Ficoll-Histopaque density gradient centrifugation and then cryopreserved in liquid nitrogen vapor phase. Purity and quantity of every magnetically sorted T cell population were checked by analytical flow cytometry. Genomic DNA was isolated from each sorted fraction and quantified by UV absorbance on a Nanodrop 2000c. V ends up 3 bases short and J 6 bases short, with an unmatched junction base count of 2. The germline V gene specifies SGHTA as CDR1 and FQGNSA as CDR2. The CDR3 spans 13 residues, from the cysteine through the phenylalanine. The CDR3 DNA has 39 bases and is translated from base 1.

Recombination linked TRBV7-2 to TRBJ2-3; 8 central bases correspond to TRBD1. The sequence was obtained from a man between 18 and 29 years old in good health. Some clones in this sample may be carry-over from other donors' samples. Sample: memory CD4+ T cells from PBMCs. Explained via the paper, the cell subset or site label denotes: CD45RA-negative fraction. The CDR3 in this case is CASSFYRGDTQYF. The bases read TGTGCCAGCAGCTTCTACAGGGGGGATACGCAGTATTTT.